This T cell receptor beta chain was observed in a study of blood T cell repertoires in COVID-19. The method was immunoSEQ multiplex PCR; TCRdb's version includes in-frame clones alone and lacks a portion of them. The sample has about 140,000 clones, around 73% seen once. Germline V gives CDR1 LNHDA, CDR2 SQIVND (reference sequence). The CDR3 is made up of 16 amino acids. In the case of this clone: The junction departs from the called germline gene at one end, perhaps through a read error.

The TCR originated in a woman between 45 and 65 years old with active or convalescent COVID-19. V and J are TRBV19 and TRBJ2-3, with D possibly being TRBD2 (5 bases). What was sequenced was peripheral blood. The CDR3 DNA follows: TGTGCCAGTAGTCTAGATCAGGTCTCGGGGAGAGATACGCAGTATTTT. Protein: CASSLDQVSGRDTQYF.